What follows are 20 T cell receptor beta chains derived from one specimen sequenced in a study of CD8+CD57+ T cells in acquired aplastic anemia. Using genomic DNA as the template, TCR beta VDJ and CDR3 profiling was carried out. TCRdb reprocessed the reads via MiXCR and lists one record per CDR3 protein. The profile shows 200,000 or so distinct CDR3 sequences, around 66% of them singletons. What was sequenced was sorted CD4+, CD8+, or CD8+CD57+ T cells (not recorded which) from PBMCs. All receptors derive from a human donor with severe aplastic anemia or a healthy control (not recorded which).

The V call is TRBV30, the J call TRBJ1-1; 7 bases are a match to TRBD1. Germline V lookup: CDR1 GTSNPN, CDR2 SVGIG (reference sequence). The J segment lost 1 base and the V segment lost 8 bases, leaving 4 bases of the junction unmatched. The CDR3 spans 12 residues. The chain's CDR3 is CAGRDRNTEAFF. The CDR3 bases are TGTGCCGGCAGGGACAGGAACACTGAAGCTTTCTTT.

This clonotype was detected only a few times. The chain recombines TRBV15 with TRBJ2-7; TRBD2 matches at 11 bases. The V segment lost 4 bases and the J segment 4 bases; nucleotides outside the gene matches: 6. The CDR3 loop spans 15 amino acids. Germline-derived CDR1 and CDR2 are LNHNV and YYDKDF (reference sequence). The CDR3 loop is CATSTGLAGAYEQYF. Here the CDR3 DNA reads TGTGCCACCAGCACCGGACTAGCGGGCGCATACGAGCAGTACTTC.

Points on this clonotype: A read error may be the cause here, since a much bigger clone is one base away. The chain combines TRBV7-2 with TRBJ2-4; 8 nucleotides align to TRBD1. The junction had 2 bases not matched to a gene; V was cut back by 5 bases and J by 5 bases. This CDR3 spans 13 amino acids. The germline V gene has CDR1 SGHTA and CDR2 FQGNSA. The CDR3 spells CASSPGGQNIQYF. The DNA for the CDR3 is TGTGCCAGCAGCCCAGGGGGCCAAAACATTCAGTACTTC.

The chain combines TRBV7-9 with TRBJ2-3; no clear D. The CDR3 covers 12 residues. Germline CDR1 SEHNR, CDR2 FQNEAQ (reference sequence). Trimming left V 7 bases short and J 0 bases short, with 5 bases between. For the CDR3, the DNA is TGTGCCAGCACGCAGAGCACAGATACGCAGTATTTT. Amino acids: CASTQSTDTQYF.

This clonotype was recorded many times. This sequence joins TRBV12-3 or TRBV12-4 and TRBJ2-7, with D hard to call. This CDR3 has 12 residues. V shed 5 bases and J shed 6 bases, with 11 bases lying between them. The CDR3 spells CASSPNLPEQYF. DNA for the CDR3: TGTGCCAGCAGTCCAAACCTGCCCGAGCAGTACTTC.

The chain is built from TRBV7-2 and TRBJ2-7; D tentatively fits TRBD1 or TRBD2 (6 bases each). The V end lost 4 bases, the J end lost 3 bases, and 22 bases lay between the germline ends. CDR1 is SGHTA and CDR2 is FQGNSA in the germline V gene. The CDR3 length is 17 residues. The CDR3 region is CASSSARGGLGRYEQYF. The DNA for the CDR3 is TGTGCCAGCAGCTCCGCGCGTGGGGGGCTGGGGCGCTACGAGCAGTACTTC.

The chain is built from TRBV2 and TRBJ2-7; either TRBD1 or TRBD2 may fit D (6 bases each). The V end lost 0 bases, the J end lost 0 bases, and 9 bases lay between the germline ends. In germline, CDR1 is SNHLY, CDR2 FYNNEI. The CDR3 covers 15 residues. The CDR3 coding sequence is TGTGCCAGCAGTGAAGCGGGGGGCCGCTCCTACGAGCAGTACTTC. Translated, it gives CASSEAGGRSYEQYF.

The chain couples TRBV2 to TRBJ2-3; the match to TRBD2 covers 12 bases. This CDR3 has 17 amino acids. Germline V gene sequence: CDR1 SNHLY, CDR2 FYNNEI. V was clipped by 3 bases and J by 1 base; unmatched bases: 5. The CDR3 loop reads CASSELAGGPGTDTQYF. In DNA, the CDR3 is TGTGCCAGCAGTGAGCTAGCGGGAGGGCCAGGCACAGATACGCAGTATTTT.

The rearrangement links TRBV9 to TRBJ2-7, with D possibly matching TRBD2 (5 bases). Trimming pared 5 bases from V and 6 bases from J, leaving 24 bases between. CDR1 SGDLS and CDR2 YYNGEE come from the germline V gene. This CDR3 has 16 amino acids. CDR3 sequence: CASSLEVPGSLAEQYF. CDR3 DNA sequence: TGTGCCAGCAGTTTAGAAGTTCCGGGAAGCTTGGCCGAGCAGTACTTC.

This chain connects TRBV20-1 to TRBJ1-1; 7 bases are a match to TRBD1. The J segment lost 2 bases and the V segment lost 5 bases, leaving 2 bases of the junction unmatched. Germline V gene data show CDR1 as DFQATT and CDR2 as SNEGSKA (reference sequence). The CDR3 length is 12 residues. This chain's CDR3 is CSAGQANTEAFF. CDR3 in DNA: TGCAGTGCTGGACAGGCTAACACTGAAGCTTTCTTT.

The gene calls are TRBV6-6 and TRBJ1-1, with no clear D. The CDR3 length is 11 residues. Germline V gene data show CDR1 as MNHNY and CDR2 as SVGAGI (reference sequence). Trimming took off 5 bases at V and 9 bases at J, with 10 bases between the two ends. CDR3 DNA: TGTGCCAGCAGTCATCCGAGGAAAGCTTTCTTT. Protein: CASSHPRKAFF.

This clonotype has only a few counts. The V call is TRBV20-1, the J call TRBJ2-7; 10 nucleotides agree with TRBD1. The CDR3 sequence is 12 residues long. Germline lookup yields CDR1 DFQATT and CDR2 SNEGSKA (reference sequence). Losses at the gene ends were 6 bases for V and 4 bases for J; bases not matched to a gene: 3. CDR3 sequence: CSARDRGYEQYF. As DNA, the CDR3 is TGCAGTGCCCGGGACAGGGGATACGAGCAGTACTTC.

In this sample, this clonotype turned up a few times. The chain couples TRBV5-6 to TRBJ2-1; TRBD1 or TRBD2 may be the D gene (6 bases each). The CDR3 is 16 residues long. Germline CDR1 reads SGHDT; CDR2 reads YYEEEE. V lost 0 bases and J lost 4, with 14 bases in between. As DNA, the CDR3 is TGTGCCAGCAGCTTGGGGCCAGGGGCGGGATACAATGAGCAGTTCTTC. Its protein product is CASSLGPGAGYNEQFF.

This chain links TRBV6-4 with TRBJ2-2; D possibly corresponds to TRBD2 (5 bases). V was pared by 3 bases and J by 8 bases, with 10 bases between. Germline loops: CDR1 MRHNA, CDR2 SNTAGT. This CDR3 spans 13 amino acids. DNA of the CDR3: TGTGCCAGCAGTGATCTTACTAGAGGGGAGCTGTTTTTT. It translates to CASSDLTRGELFF.

This chain uses TRBV14 with TRBJ2-5; D not certain. The germline CDR1 and CDR2 sequences are SGHDN and FVKESK. V shed 2 bases and J shed 5 bases, with 12 bases lying between them. The CDR3 totals 14 residues. The CDR3 reads CASSQRVFVETQYF. The DNA of the CDR3 is TGTGCCAGCAGCCAAAGGGTTTTCGTGGAGACCCAGTACTTC.

There are many counts of this clonotype. The V call is TRBV19, the J call TRBJ2-3, with TRBD2 as a possible D gene (5 bases). Germline V gene sequence: CDR1 LNHDA, CDR2 SQIVND (reference sequence). V was clipped by 8 bases and J by 0 bases, with 9 bases between them. This CDR3 is 13 amino acids long. The CDR3, as DNA: TGTGCCAGTTGCCAGCGGAGCACAGATACGCAGTATTTT. It yields the protein CASCQRSTDTQYF.

The chain is built from TRBV7-9 and TRBJ1-4; 7 nucleotides match TRBD1. CDR1 SEHNR and CDR2 FQNEAQ come from the germline V gene (reference sequence). The length of the CDR3 is 18 residues. Losses at the gene ends were 5 bases for V and 0 bases for J; bases not matched to a gene: 12. In nucleotides, the CDR3 is TGTGCCAGCAGCCTCAGACAGGGCCCCCCATCAACTAATGAAAAACTGTTTTTT. It is translated as CASSLRQGPPSTNEKLFF. Together with reference TRBV7-9 and TRBJ1-4, the CDR3 gives the full variable domain: DTGVSQNPRHKITKRGQNVTFRCDPISEHNRLYWYRQTLGQGPEFLTYFQNEAQLEKSRLLSDRFSAERPKGSFSTLEIQRTEQGDSAMYLCASSLRQGPPSTNEKLFFGSGTQLSVL.

The chain uses TRBV29-1 and TRBJ1-2; the D is unclear. V was trimmed by 7 bases and J by 4 bases, leaving 13 bases between them. This CDR3 region has 12 residues. Per germline, CDR1 SQVTM and CDR2 ANQGSEA. CDR3 nucleotides: TGCAGCGCCGAACCCGGCGGCTATGGCTACACCTTC. This translates into CSAEPGGYGYTF.

The genes are TRBV6-6 and TRBJ1-2; 7 nucleotides match TRBD1. Losses at the gene ends were 5 bases for V and 6 bases for J; bases not matched to a gene: 12. This CDR3 comprises 15 residues. CDR1 and CDR2 (germline): MNHNY, SVGAGI (reference sequence). The CDR3 DNA reads TGTGCCAGCAGTAGGGGGACAGAGAACATCAATGGCTACACCTTC. Amino acid sequence: CASSRGTENINGYTF.

This clonotype was seen at least ten times. V is TRBV14 and J is TRBJ1-1, with TRBD1 identical over 7 bases. Germline V lookup: CDR1 SGHDN, CDR2 FVKESK. The junction had 9 bases not matched to a gene; V was cut back by 3 bases and J by 2 bases. This CDR3 has 16 residues. CDR3 protein: CASSQGTADPNTEAFF. Written as DNA, the CDR3 is TGTGCCAGCAGCCAGGGGACAGCGGACCCTAACACTGAAGCTTTCTTT.